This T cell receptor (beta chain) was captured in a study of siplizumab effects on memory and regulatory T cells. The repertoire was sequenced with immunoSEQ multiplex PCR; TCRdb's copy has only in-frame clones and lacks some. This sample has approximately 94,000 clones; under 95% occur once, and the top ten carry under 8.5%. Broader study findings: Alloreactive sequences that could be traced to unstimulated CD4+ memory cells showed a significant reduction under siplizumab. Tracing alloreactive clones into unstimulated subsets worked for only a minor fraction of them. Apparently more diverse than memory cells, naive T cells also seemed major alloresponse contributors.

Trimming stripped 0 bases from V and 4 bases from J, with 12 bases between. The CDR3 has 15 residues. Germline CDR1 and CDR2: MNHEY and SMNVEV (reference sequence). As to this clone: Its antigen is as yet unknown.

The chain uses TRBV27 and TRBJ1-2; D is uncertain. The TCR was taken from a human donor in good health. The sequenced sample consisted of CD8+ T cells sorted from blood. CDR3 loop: CASSLSPGVPYGYTF. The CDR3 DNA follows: TGTGCCAGCAGTTTATCCCCAGGAGTCCCCTATGGCTACACCTTC.